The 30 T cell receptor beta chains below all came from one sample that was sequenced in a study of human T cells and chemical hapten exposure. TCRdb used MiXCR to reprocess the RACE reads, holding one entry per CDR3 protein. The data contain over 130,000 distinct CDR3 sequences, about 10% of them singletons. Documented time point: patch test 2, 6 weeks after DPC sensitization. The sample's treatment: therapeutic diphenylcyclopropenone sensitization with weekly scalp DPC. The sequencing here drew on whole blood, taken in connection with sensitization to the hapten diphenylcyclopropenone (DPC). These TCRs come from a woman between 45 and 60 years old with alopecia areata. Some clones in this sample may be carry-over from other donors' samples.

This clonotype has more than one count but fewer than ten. The CDR3: CSARSTQGYQPQHF. The DNA of the CDR3 is TGCAGTGCTAGATCTACACAAGGGTATCAGCCCCAGCATTTT. The rearrangement uses TRBV20-1 and TRBJ1-5, with D unresolved. V gave up 2 bases and J gave up 5 bases, with 13 bases separating them. The CDR3 is made up of 14 amino acids. Per the germline V gene, CDR1 is DFQATT and CDR2 is SNEGSKA (reference sequence).

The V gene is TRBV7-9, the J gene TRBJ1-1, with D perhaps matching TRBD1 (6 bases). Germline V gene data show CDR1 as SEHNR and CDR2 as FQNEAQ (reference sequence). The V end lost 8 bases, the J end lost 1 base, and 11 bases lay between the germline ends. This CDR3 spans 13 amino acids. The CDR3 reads CASHGQWNTEAFF. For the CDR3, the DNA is TGTGCCAGCCACGGACAGTGGAACACTGAAGCTTTCTTT.

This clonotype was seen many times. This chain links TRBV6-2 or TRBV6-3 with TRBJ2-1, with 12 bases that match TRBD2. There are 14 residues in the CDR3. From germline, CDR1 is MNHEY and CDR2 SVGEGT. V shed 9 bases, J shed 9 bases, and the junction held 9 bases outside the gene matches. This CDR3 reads CASSRLAGDSEQFF. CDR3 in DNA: TGTGCCAGTAGCAGACTAGCGGGAGACAGTGAGCAGTTCTTC.

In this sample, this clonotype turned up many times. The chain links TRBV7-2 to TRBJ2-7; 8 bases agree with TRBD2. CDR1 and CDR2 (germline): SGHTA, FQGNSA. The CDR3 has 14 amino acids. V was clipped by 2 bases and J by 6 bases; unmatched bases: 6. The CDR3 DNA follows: TGTGCCAGCAGCTTAACTAGCGGAGTAGGCGAGCAGTACTTC. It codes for CASSLTSGVGEQYF.

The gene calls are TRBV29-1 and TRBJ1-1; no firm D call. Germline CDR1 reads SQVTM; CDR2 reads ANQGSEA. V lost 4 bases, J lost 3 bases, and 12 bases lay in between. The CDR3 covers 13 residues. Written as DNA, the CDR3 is TGCAGCGTTGCGGGCTACGAAGACACTGAAGCTTTCTTT. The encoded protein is CSVAGYEDTEAFF. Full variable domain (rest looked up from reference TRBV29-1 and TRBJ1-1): SAVISQKPSRDICQRGTSLTIQCQVDSQVTMMFWYRQQPGQSLTLIATANQGSEATYESGFVIDKFPISRPNLTFSTLTVSNMSPEDSSIYLCSVAGYEDTEAFFGQGTRLTVV.

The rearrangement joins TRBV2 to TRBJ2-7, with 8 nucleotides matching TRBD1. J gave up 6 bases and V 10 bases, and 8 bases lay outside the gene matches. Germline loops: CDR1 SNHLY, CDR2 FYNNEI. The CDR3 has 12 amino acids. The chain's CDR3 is CATYQGAGEQYF. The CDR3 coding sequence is TGTGCCACGTACCAGGGGGCGGGCGAGCAGTACTTC.

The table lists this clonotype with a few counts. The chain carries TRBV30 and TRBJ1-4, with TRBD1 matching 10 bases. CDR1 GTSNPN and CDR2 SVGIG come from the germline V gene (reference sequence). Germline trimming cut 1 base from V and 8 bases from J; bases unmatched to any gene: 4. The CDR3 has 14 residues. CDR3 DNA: TGTGCCTGGAGTGGACAGGGGGCGGAAGAAAAACTGTTTTTT. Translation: CAWSGQGAEEKLFF.

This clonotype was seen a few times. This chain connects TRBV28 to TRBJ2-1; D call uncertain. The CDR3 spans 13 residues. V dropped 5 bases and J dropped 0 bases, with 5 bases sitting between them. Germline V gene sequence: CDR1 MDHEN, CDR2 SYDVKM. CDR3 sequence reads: CASSVLSYNEQFF. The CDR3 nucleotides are TGTGCCAGCAGTGTCCTCTCCTACAATGAGCAGTTCTTC.

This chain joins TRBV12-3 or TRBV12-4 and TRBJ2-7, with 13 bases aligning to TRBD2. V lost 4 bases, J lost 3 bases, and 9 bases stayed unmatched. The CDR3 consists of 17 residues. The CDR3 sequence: CASSYGTSGTELYEQYF. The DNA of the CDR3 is TGTGCCAGCAGTTACGGGACTAGCGGGACCGAACTCTACGAGCAGTACTTC.

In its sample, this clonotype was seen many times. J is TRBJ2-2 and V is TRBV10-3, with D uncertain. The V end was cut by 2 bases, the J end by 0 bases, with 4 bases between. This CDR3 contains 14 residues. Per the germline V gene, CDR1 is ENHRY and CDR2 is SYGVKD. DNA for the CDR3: TGTGCCATCAGTGAGCCGTCGAACACCGGGGAGCTGTTTTTT. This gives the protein CAISEPSNTGELFF.

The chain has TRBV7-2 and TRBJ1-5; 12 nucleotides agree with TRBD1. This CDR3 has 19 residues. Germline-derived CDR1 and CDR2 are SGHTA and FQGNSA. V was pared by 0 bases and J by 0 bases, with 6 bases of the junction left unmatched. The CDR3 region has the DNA TGTGCCAGCAGCTTAGCGCCGGGACAGGGGGCGATTAGCAATCAGCCCCAGCATTTT. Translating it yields CASSLAPGQGAISNQPQHF.

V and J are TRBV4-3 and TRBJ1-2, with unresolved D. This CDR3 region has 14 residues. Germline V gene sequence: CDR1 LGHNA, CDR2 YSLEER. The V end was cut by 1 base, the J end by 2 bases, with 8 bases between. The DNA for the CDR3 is TGCGCCAGCAGCCAAGGGGTGTTCAACTATGGCTACACCTTC. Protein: CASSQGVFNYGYTF.

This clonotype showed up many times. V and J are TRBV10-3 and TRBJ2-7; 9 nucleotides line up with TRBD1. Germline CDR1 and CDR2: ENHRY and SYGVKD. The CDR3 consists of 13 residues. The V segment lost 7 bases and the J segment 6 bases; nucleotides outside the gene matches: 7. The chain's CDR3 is CAITLGTGSEQYF. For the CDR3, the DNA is TGTGCCATCACCCTAGGGACAGGGTCCGAGCAGTACTTC.

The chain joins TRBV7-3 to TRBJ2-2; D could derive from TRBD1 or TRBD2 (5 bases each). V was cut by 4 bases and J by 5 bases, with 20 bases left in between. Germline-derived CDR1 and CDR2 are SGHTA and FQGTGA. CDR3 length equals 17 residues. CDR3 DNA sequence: TGTGCCAGCAGCTCCTCCAGGGCTAGCACCCCTACCGGGGAGCTGTTTTTT. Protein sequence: CASSSSRASTPTGELFF. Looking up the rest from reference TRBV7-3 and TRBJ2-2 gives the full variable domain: GAGVSQTPSNKVTEKGKYVELRCDPISGHTALYWYRQSLGQGPEFLIYFQGTGAADDSGLPNDRFFAVRPEGSVSTLKIQRTERGDSAVYLCASSSSRASTPTGELFFGEGSRLTVL.

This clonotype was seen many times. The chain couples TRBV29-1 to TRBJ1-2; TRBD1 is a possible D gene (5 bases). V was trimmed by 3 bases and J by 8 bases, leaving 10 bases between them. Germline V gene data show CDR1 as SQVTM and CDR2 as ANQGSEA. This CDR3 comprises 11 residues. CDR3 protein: CSVDQGSGYTF. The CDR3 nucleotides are TGCAGCGTTGACCAGGGTAGCGGCTACACCTTC. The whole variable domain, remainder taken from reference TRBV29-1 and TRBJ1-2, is SAVISQKPSRDICQRGTSLTIQCQVDSQVTMMFWYRQQPGQSLTLIATANQGSEATYESGFVIDKFPISRPNLTFSTLTVSNMSPEDSSIYLCSVDQGSGYTFGSGTRLTVV.

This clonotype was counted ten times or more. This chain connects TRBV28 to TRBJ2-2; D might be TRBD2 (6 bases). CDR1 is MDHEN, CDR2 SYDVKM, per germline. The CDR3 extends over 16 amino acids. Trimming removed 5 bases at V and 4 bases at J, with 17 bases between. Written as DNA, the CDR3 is TGTGCCAGCAGTCCTATACTAGCTAAGGCCACCGGGGAGCTGTTTTTT. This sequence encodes CASSPILAKATGELFF.

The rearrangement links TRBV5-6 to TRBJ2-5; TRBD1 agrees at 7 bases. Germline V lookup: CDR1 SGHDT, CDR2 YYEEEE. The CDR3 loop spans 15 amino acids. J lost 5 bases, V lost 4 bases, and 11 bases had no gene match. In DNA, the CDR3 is TGTGCCAGCAGCCCTGGGACAGCCCGGCTGGAGACCCAGTACTTC. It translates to CASSPGTARLETQYF.

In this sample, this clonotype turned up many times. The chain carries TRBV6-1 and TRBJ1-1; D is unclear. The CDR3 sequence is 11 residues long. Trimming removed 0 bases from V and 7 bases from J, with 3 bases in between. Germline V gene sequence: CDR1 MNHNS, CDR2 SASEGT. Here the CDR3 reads CASSEAIEAFF. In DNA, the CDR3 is TGTGCCAGCAGTGAAGCCATTGAAGCTTTCTTT.

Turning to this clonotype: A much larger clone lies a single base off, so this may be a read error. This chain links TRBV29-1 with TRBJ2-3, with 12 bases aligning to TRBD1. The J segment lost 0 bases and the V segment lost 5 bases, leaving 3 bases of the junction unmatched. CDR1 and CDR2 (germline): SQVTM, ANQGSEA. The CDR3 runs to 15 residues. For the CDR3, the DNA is TGCAGCGTTACGGGACAGGGGGCCAGCACAGATACGCAGTATTTT. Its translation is CSVTGQGASTDTQYF.

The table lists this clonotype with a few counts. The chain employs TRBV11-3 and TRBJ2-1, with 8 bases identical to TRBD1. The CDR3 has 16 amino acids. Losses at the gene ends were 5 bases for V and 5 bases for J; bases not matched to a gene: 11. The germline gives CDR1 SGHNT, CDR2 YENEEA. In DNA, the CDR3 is TGTGCCAGCAGCCTCCTGGAAGGACAGGGAAACAATGAGCAGTTCTTC. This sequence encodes CASSLLEGQGNNEQFF.

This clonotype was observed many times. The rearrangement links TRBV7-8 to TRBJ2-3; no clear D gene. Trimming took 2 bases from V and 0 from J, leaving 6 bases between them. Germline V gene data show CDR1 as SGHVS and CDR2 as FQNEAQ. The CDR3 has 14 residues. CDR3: CASSLTVSTDTQYF. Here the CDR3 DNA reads TGTGCCAGCAGCTTAACCGTTAGCACAGATACGCAGTATTTT.

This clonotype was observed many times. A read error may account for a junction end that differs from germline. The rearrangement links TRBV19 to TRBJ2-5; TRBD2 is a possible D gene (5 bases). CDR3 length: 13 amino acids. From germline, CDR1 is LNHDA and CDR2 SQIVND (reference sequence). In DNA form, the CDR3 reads TGTGCCAGTAGTCTCAGACACGGGGATCGGTCCGGCTTC. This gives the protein CASSLRHGDRSGF. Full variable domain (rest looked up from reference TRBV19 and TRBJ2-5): DGGITQSPKYLFRKEGQNVTLSCEQNLNHDAMYWYRQDPGQGLRLIYYSQIVNDFQKGDIAEGYSVSREKKESFPLTVTSAQKNPTAFYLCASSLRHGDRSGFGPGTRLLVL.

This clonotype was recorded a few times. CDR3 protein: CATSGKNGRAAYEQYF. The CDR3 nucleotides are TGTGCCACCAGTGGTAAGAACGGGAGGGCCGCCTACGAGCAGTACTTC. The chain employs TRBV24-1 and TRBJ2-7; 8 bases are shared with TRBD2. V lost 5 bases and J lost 2; bases outside the gene matches: 10. Germline-derived CDR1 and CDR2 are KGHDR and SFDVKD. The CDR3 totals 16 residues.

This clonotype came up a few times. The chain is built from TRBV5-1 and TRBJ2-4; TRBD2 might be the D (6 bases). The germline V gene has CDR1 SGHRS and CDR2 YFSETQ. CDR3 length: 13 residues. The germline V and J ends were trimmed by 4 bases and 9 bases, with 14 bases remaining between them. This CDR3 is CASSPGTAAIQYF. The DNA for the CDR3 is TGCGCCAGCAGCCCCGGGACTGCGGCCATTCAGTACTTC.

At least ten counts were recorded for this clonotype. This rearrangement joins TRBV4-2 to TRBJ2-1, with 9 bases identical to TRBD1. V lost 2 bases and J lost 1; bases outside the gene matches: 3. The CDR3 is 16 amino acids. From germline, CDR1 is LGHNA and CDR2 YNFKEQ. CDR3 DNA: TGTGCCAGCAGCCAAAGGACAGGGGCATCCTACAATGAGCAGTTCTTC. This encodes CASSQRTGASYNEQFF.

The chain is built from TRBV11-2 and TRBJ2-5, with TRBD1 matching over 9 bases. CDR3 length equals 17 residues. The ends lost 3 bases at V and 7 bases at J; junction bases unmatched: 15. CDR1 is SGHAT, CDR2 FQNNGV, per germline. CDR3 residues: CASSFRDRAKYRGTQYF. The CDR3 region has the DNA TGTGCCAGCAGCTTTCGGGACAGGGCCAAATATCGTGGGACCCAGTACTTC.

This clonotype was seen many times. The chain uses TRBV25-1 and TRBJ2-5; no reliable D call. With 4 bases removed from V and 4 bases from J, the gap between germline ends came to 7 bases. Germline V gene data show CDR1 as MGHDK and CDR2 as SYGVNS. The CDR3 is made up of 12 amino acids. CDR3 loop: CASSGPGETQYF. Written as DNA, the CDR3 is TGTGCCAGCAGTGGTCCGGGAGAGACCCAGTACTTC.

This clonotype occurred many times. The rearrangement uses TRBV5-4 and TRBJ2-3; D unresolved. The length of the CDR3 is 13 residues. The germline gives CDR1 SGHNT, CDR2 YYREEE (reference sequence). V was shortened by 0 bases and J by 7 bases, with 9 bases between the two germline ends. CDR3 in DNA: TGTGCCAGCAGCTTGGACCGAGGAAATACGCAGTATTTT. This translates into CASSLDRGNTQYF.

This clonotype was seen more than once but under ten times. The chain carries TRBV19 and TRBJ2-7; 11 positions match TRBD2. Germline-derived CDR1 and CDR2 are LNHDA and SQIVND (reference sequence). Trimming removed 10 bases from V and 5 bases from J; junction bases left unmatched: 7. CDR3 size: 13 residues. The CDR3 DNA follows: TGTGCCACCAGACTAGCGGGATCCCACGAGCAGTACTTC. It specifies CATRLAGSHEQYF.

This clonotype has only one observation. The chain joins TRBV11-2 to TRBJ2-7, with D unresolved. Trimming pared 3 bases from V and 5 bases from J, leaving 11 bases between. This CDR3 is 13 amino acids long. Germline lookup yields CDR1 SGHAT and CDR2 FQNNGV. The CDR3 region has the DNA TGTGCCAGCAGCTTCCCAGGTCGGAACGAGCAGTACTTC. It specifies CASSFPGRNEQYF.